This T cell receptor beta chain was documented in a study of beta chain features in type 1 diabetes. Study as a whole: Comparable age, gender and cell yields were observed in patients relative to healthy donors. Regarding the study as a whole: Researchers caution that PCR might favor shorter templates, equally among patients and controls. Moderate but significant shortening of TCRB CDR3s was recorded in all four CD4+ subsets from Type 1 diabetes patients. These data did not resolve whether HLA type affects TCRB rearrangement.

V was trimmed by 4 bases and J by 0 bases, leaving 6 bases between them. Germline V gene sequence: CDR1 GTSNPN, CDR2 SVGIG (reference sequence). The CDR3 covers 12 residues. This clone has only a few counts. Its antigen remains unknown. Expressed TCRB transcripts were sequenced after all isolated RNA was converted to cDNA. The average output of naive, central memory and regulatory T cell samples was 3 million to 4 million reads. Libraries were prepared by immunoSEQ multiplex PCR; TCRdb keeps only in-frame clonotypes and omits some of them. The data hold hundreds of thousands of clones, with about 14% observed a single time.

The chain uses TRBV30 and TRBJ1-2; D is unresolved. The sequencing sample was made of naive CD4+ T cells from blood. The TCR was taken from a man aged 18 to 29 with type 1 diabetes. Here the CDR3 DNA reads TGTGCCTGGACGGAGTCTAACTATGGCTACACCTTC. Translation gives CAWTESNYGYTF.